This passage covers 3 T cell receptor beta chains from one sample sequenced in a study of blood T cell repertoires in COVID-19. Sequencing was performed with immunoSEQ multiplex PCR; in TCRdb, only in-frame clones are kept and a portion is missing. The sample gives around 400,000 clones, approximately 88% of which show up once; more than 1% is in the top ten. The specimen was peripheral blood. The origin of the receptors is a man between 40 and 49 years old with acute or convalescent COVID-19.

In DNA form, the CDR3 reads TGTGCCTGGCGCCAGGGGGGGGAGCTGTTTTTT. Amino acids: CAWRQGGELFF. The chain employs TRBV30 and TRBJ2-2; a weak D match, TRBD1 (6 bases). V shed 5 bases and J shed 8 bases, with 9 bases lying between them. The CDR3 sequence is 11 residues long. Looked up from germline, CDR1 is GTSNPN and CDR2 is SVGIG (reference sequence).

This chain links TRBV19 with TRBJ2-1; maybe TRBD2 (7 bases). This CDR3 contains 15 residues. Looked up from germline, CDR1 is LNHDA and CDR2 is SQIVND (reference sequence). Trimming shortened V by 5 bases and J by 0 bases, and 11 bases separated the two germline ends. CDR3 region: CASSGGGISYNEQFF. The CDR3 coding sequence is TGTGCCAGTAGTGGGGGGGGCATCTCCTACAATGAGCAGTTCTTC.

This clone was seen a single time. The V call is TRBV7-8, the J call TRBJ2-1, with TRBD1 matching over 11 bases. CDR1 is SGHVS, CDR2 FQNEAQ, per germline. CDR3 length equals 17 residues. V shed 3 bases and J 4 bases; nucleotides not matched to a gene: 8. In DNA, the CDR3 is TGTGCCAGCAGCTTGCCAAGGGACAGGGGGTCGTACAATGAGCAGTTCTTC. Residues: CASSLPRDRGSYNEQFF.